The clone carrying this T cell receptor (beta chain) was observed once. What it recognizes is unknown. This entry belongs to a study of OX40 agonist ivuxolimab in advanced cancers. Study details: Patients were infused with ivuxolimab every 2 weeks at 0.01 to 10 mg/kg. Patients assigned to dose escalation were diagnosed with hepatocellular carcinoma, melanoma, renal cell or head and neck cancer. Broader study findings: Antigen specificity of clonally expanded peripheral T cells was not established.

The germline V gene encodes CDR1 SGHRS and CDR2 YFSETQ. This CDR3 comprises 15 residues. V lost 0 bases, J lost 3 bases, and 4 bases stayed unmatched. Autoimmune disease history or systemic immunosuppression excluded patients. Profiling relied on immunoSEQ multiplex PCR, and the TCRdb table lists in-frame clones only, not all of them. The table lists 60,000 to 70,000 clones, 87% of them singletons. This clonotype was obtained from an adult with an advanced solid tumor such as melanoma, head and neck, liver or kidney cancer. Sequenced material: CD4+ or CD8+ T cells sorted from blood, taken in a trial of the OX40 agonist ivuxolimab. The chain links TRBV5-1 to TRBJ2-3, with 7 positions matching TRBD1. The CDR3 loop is CASSLDRGDTDTQYF. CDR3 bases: TGCGCCAGCAGCTTGGACAGGGGAGATACAGATACGCAGTATTTT.